Listed below are T cell receptor beta chains from one sample, sequenced in a study of Graves' ophthalmopathy and Graves' hyperthyroidism. TCRdb reprocessed the multiplex PCR reads with MiXCR, giving one entry per CDR3 protein. The table records just over 400,000 distinct CDR3 sequences, roughly 21% of them present only once. The sequencing sample was made of peripheral blood. These receptors were taken from a woman between 18 and 29 years old with stable Graves' hyperthyroidism. CDR3s leave out the opening cysteine and the closing phenylalanine or tryptophan. The D gene is left open where the match is weak. The size of a clone is reported for some rows only, either as once, few or many, or as a class for expanded clones.

>TRBV10-3|many|TRBJ1-5|TRBD1
AISQTGGSNQPQH
>TRBV9|few|TRBJ2-3|.
ASSVNPGNTDTQY
>TRBV28|.|TRBJ2-7|TRBD2
ASSLPAGGLGEQY
>TRBV30|many|TRBJ2-5|TRBD2
ALTSGRPEETQY
>TRBV6-2/TRBV6-3|many|TRBJ1-2|.
ASSHRKRQVVSYT
>TRBV4-1|.|TRBJ2-1|TRBD1
ASSQASGTASGNEQF
>TRBV6-5|many|TRBJ1-1|.
ASSFQGGVYGEAF
>TRBV9|few|TRBJ2-4|TRBD1
ASSGGQGGPKNIQY
>TRBV11-2|many|TRBJ2-2|.
ASSLRRGNTGELF
>TRBV6-2/TRBV6-3|many|TRBJ2-4|TRBD2
ASNTDRGKREGHLQY
>TRBV12-3/TRBV12-4|many|TRBJ2-7|.
ASSLSPANYEQY